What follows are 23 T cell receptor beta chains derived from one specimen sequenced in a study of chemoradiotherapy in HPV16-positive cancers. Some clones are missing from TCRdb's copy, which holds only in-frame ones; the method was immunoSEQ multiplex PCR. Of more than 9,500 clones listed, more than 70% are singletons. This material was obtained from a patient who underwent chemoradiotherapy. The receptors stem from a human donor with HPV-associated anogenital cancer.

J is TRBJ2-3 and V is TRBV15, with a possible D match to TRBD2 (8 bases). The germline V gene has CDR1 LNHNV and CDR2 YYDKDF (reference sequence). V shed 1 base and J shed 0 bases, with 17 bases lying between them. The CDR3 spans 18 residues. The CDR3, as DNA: TGTGCCACCAGCAGAGGCGGCGGGGGGACAGCTAGCACAGATACGCAGTATTTT. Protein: CATSRGGGGTASTDTQYF.

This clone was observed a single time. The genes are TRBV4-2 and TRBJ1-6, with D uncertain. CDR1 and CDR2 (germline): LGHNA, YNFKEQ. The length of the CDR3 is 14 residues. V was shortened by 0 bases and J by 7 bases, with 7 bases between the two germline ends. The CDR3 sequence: CASSQDLGNSPLHF. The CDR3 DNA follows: TGTGCCAGCAGCCAAGATCTTGGGAATTCACCCCTCCACTTT.

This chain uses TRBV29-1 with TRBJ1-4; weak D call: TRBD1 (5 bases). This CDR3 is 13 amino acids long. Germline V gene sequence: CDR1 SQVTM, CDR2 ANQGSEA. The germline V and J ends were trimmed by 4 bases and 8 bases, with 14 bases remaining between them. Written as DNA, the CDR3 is TGCAGCGTTGGAGACAGCCGCGTAGAAAAACTGTTTTTT. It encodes CSVGDSRVEKLFF.

Written as DNA, the CDR3 is TGTGCCAGCAGCCCTGGGGGGGCCGAGACCCAGTACTTC. Its translation: CASSPGGAETQYF. This chain uses TRBV5-4 with TRBJ2-5, with D maybe TRBD2 (7 bases). Germline V lookup: CDR1 SGHNT, CDR2 YYREEE (reference sequence). The CDR3 loop spans 13 amino acids. Trimming pared 4 bases from V and 5 bases from J, leaving 12 bases between.

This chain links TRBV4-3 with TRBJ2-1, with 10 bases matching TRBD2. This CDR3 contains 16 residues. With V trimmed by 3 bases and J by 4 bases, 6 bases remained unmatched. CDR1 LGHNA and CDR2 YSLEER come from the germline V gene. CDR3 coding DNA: TGCGCCAGCAGCCAGAATCTAGCGGGGGCGTACAATGAGCAGTTCTTC. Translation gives CASSQNLAGAYNEQFF.

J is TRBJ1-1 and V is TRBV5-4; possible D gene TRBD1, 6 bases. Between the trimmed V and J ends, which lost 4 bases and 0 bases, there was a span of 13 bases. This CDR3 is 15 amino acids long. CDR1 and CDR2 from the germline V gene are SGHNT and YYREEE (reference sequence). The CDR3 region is CASSLQGVLNTEAFF. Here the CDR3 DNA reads TGTGCCAGCAGCCTACAGGGAGTCCTGAACACTGAAGCTTTCTTT.

The CDR3 DNA reads TGTGCTAGTGGTTTGATTGGACGGGAGACCCAGTACTTC. This translates into CASGLIGRETQYF. This sequence joins TRBV12-5 and TRBJ2-5; no reliable D call. V was trimmed by 2 bases and J by 5 bases, leaving 9 bases between them. CDR3 length: 13 residues. Germline CDR1 reads LGHNT; CDR2 reads FRNRAP.

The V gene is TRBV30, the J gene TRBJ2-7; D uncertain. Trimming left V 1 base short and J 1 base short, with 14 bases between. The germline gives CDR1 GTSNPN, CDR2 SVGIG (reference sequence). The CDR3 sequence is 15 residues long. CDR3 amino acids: CAWSGAISRSYEQYF. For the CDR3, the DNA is TGTGCCTGGAGTGGGGCGATTAGTCGGTCCTACGAGCAGTACTTC.

CDR3 sequence: CASSQGIAYEQYF. CDR3 in DNA: TGTGCCAGTAGTCAAGGAATTGCCTACGAGCAGTACTTC. The gene calls are TRBV19 and TRBJ2-7; D remains unclear. Trimming left V 5 bases short and J 2 bases short, with 10 bases between. This CDR3 comprises 13 residues. CDR1 and CDR2 (germline): LNHDA, SQIVND (reference sequence).

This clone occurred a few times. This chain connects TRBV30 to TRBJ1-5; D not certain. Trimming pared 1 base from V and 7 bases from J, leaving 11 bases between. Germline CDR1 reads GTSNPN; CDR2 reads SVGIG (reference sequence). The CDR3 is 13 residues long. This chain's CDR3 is CAWSDSTTQPQHF. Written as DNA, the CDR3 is TGTGCCTGGAGTGACAGTACGACCCAGCCCCAGCATTTT.

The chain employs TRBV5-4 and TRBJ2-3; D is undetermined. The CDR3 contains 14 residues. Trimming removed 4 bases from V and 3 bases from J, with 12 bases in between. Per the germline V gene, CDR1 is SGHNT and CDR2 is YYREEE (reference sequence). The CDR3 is CASSPPRATDTQYF. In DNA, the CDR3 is TGTGCCAGCAGCCCCCCCCGAGCTACAGATACGCAGTATTTT.

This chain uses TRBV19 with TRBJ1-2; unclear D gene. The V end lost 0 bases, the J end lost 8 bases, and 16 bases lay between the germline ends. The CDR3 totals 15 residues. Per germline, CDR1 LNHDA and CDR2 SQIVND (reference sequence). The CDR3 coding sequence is TGTGCCAGTAGTATAGATCTCGCCGGTCTTGGCGGCTACACCTTC. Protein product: CASSIDLAGLGGYTF.

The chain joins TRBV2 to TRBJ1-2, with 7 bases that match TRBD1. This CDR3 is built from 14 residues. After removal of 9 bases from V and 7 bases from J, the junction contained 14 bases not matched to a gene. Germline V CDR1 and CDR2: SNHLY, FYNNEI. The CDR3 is CARTSPLQGFGYTF. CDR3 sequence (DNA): TGTGCCAGGACCTCGCCCCTACAGGGGTTTGGCTACACCTTC.

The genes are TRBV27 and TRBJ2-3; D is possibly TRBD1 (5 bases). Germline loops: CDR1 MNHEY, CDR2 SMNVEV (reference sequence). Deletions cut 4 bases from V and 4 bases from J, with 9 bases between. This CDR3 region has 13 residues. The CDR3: CASSYLGADTQYF. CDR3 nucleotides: TGTGCCAGCAGTTACTTAGGGGCAGATACGCAGTATTTT.

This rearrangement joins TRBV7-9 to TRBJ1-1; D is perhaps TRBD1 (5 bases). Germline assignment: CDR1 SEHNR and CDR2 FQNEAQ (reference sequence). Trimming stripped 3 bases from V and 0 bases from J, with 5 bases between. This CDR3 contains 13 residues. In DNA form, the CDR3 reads TGTGCCAGCAGCTTGACAGTGAACACTGAAGCTTTCTTT. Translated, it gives CASSLTVNTEAFF.

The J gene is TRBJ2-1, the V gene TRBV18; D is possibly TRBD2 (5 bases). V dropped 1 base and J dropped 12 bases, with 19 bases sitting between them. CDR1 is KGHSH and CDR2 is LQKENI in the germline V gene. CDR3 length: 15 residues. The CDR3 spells CASSPLLTGGRGQFF. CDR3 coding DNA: TGTGCCAGCTCACCACTTTTAACGGGTGGACGGGGGCAGTTCTTC.

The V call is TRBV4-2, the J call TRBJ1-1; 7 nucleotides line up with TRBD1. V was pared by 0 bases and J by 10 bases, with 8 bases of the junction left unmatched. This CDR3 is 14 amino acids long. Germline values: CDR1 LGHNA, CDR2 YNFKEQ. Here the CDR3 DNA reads TGTGCCAGCAGCCAAGACGGAGACAGGGCCACAGCTTTCTTT. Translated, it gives CASSQDGDRATAFF.

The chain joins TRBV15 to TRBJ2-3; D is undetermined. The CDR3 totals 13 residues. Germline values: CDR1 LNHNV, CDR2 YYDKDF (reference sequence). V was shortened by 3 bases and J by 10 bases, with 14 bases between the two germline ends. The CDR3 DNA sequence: TGTGCCACCAGCAGTCTAGAGAGCTTCGCGCAGTATTTT. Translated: CATSSLESFAQYF.

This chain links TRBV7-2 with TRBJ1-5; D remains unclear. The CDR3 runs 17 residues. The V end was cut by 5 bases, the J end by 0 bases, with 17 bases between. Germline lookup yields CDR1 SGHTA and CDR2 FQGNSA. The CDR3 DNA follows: TGTGCCAGCAGCCCCCCCGGACGTAAATATAGCAATCAGCCCCAGCATTTT. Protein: CASSPPGRKYSNQPQHF.

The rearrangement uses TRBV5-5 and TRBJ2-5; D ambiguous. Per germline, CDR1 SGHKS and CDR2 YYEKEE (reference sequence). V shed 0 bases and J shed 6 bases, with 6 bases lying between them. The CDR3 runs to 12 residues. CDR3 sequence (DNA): TGTGCCAGCAGCTTGGAATTACAGACCCAGTACTTC. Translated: CASSLELQTQYF.

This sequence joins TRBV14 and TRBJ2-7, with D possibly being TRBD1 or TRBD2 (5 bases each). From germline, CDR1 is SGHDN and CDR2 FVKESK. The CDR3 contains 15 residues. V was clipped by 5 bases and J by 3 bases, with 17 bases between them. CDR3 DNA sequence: TGTGCCAGCAGCTTAAGCACCGGGGCCATCTACGAGCAGTACTTC. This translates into CASSLSTGAIYEQYF.

CDR3 bases: TGCAGCGTTGAACGAGGGGAGCAGTTCTTC. This translates into CSVERGEQFF. The rearrangement links TRBV29-1 to TRBJ2-1; possible D gene TRBD2, 5 bases. There are 10 residues in the CDR3. Germline-derived CDR1 and CDR2 are SQVTM and ANQGSEA. Trimming took 2 bases from V and 10 from J, leaving 6 bases between them.

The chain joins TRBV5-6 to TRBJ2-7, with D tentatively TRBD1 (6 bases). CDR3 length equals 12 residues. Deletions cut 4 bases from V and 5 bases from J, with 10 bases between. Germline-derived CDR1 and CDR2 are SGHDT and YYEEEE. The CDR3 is CASSTTGHEQYF. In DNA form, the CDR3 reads TGTGCCAGCAGCACAACAGGGCACGAGCAGTACTTC.